Listed below are T cell receptor beta chains from one sample, sequenced in a study of blood T cell repertoires in COVID-19. Sequenced by immunoSEQ multiplex PCR; TCRdb stores in-frame clones only, minus some. Of about 280,000 clones listed, 75% to 85% are singletons. Sequences were obtained from peripheral blood. The receptor set was obtained from a man in his fifties with active or convalescent COVID-19. CDR3s include the opening cysteine and the closing phenylalanine or tryptophan. The order of the fields is J gene, clone size, D gene, V gene, CDR3 DNA, CDR3 protein. The D gene is left open where the match is weak. Expanded clones get a size class; other rows say once, few or many, or leave the size out.

TRBJ1-2,.,TRBD1,TRBV4-3,TGCGCCAGCAGCCAAGCCCCGGCGGGGAATCAGGGGGGCTATGGCTACACCTTC,CASSQAPAGNQGGYGYTF
TRBJ2-7,.,TRBD2,TRBV30,TGTGCCTGGAGTCAAAGCGGGAGTCACGAGCAGTACTTC,CAWSQSGSHEQYF
TRBJ1-6,.,.,TRBV19,TGTGCCAGTATGCAGGGTGATTACAGTTCACCCCTCCACTTT,CASMQGDYSSPLHF
TRBJ2-7,.,TRBD2,TRBV4-2,TGTGCCAGCAGCCAACGACTAGCGGGAGGATACGAGCAGTACTTC,CASSQRLAGGYEQYF
TRBJ2-7,.,TRBD2,TRBV7-2,TGTGCCAGCAGCTTAGTATCTGGCGGGAGGGCCCCCTACGAGCAGTACTTC,CASSLVSGGRAPYEQYF
TRBJ2-3,.,.,TRBV4-3,TGCGCCAGCAGCCAAGGGCAGGGTAAGGATACGCAGTATTTT,CASSQGQGKDTQYF
TRBJ1-1,.,.,TRBV2,TGTGCCGGCCTCTTCCAGAGGGCCAGGACTGAAGCTTTCTTT,CAGLFQRARTEAFF
TRBJ1-1,.,.,TRBV18,TGTGCCAGCTCACCACGGGAGGGGAACGGAAACACTGAAGCTTTCTTT,CASSPREGNGNTEAFF
TRBJ1-4,.,.,TRBV27,TGTGCCAGCACTTTCGGCGGGTTT,CASTFGGF
TRBJ2-7,.,TRBD1,TRBV4-3,TGCGCCAGCAGCCAAGATAGGACAGGGGGCTACGAGCAGTACTTC,CASSQDRTGGYEQYF
TRBJ2-5,once,.,TRBV7-2,TGTGCCAGCAGCCCGCAACAGTCTACACAAGAGACCCAGTACTTC,CASSPQQSTQETQYF
TRBJ1-4,.,.,TRBV19,TGTGCCAGTAGTATCCAGGATGAAAAACTGTTTTTT,CASSIQDEKLFF
TRBJ1-2,.,TRBD1,TRBV6-5,TGTGCCAGCAGTTCCGGGACAGGGAGAGGCTACACCTTC,CASSSGTGRGYTF
TRBJ1-2,once,TRBD1,TRBV6-5,TGTGCCAGCAGGCAGGACCCGGGACAGATTGTTGGCTACACCTTC,CASRQDPGQIVGYTF
TRBJ2-1,once,TRBD2,TRBV10-3,TGTGCCATCGGGGCTAGCGGGTGGAATGAGCAGTTCTTC,CAIGASGWNEQFF
TRBJ2-2,.,.,TRBV25-1,TGTGCCAGCAGTGACTTGAGGGGGAGGGAGAACACCGGGGAGCTGTTTTTT,CASSDLRGRENTGELFF
TRBJ2-1,.,.,TRBV7-2,TGTGCCAGCAGACCGACGGGGAGCTCCTACAATGAGCAGTTCTTC,CASRPTGSSYNEQFF
TRBJ2-1,.,TRBD2,TRBV4-1,TGCGCCAGCAGCCAAGATCGGAACGGGAGGCCGGGGAATGAGCAGTTCTTC,CASSQDRNGRPGNEQFF
TRBJ1-3,.,TRBD1,TRBV6-5,TGTGCCAGCAACAGACAGGGCTTCTCTGGAAACACCATATATTTT,CASNRQGFSGNTIYF
TRBJ1-2,.,.,TRBV6-5,TGTGCCAGCAGTTACGAGGGAAAGTCATTGAGGACCTTC,CASSYEGKSLRTF
TRBJ1-1,.,.,TRBV3-1/TRBV3-2,TGTGCCAGCAGCCAGGGTGTGGGAGGTGCTTTCTTT,CASSQGVGGAFF
TRBJ2-5,.,TRBD1,TRBV10-1,TGCGCCAGCAGTAGGACAGGAGAAGAGACCCAGTACTTC,CASSRTGEETQYF
TRBJ1-1,.,TRBD1,TRBV29-1,TGCAGCGTTGAAGAACCAGGGGGCAGAGACACTGAAGCTTTCTTT,CSVEEPGGRDTEAFF
TRBJ2-1,.,TRBD2,TRBV11-2,TGTGCCAGCAGCTTAGGGGCTAGCGGCCAGCTTTTCTACAATGAGCAGTTCTTC,CASSLGASGQLFYNEQFF
TRBJ2-2,.,TRBD2,TRBV11-2,TGTGCCAGCAGCCCTAGCGGGGCCGGGGAGCTGTTTTTT,CASSPSGAGELFF
TRBJ2-7,.,TRBD1,TRBV5-6,TGTGCCAGCAGCTTGCCCCGACAGGGGAACGAGCAGTACTTC,CASSLPRQGNEQYF
TRBJ1-2,.,.,TRBV5-5,TGTGCCAGCAGCTTTGGAGGGTTTAACTATGGCTACACCTTC,CASSFGGFNYGYTF
TRBJ2-7,.,TRBD2,TRBV3-1/TRBV3-2,TGTGCCAGCAGCCCCGGGGTGGCTAGCGGCGAGCAGTACTTC,CASSPGVASGEQYF
TRBJ1-1,.,.,TRBV18,TGTGCCAGCTCATGGGCAAACGGTGAAGCTTTCTTT,CASSWANGEAFF
TRBJ1-2,.,.,TRBV2,TGTGCCAGCAGGGACAGTGGAAGCTATGGCTACACCTTC,CASRDSGSYGYTF
TRBJ1-3,.,.,TRBV9,TGTGCCAGCAGCAAAAGACCCGCTAGCTCTGGAAACACCATATATTTT,CASSKRPASSGNTIYF
TRBJ2-7,.,.,TRBV5-1,TGCGCCAGCAGCTTGGAGCGAGGCTCCTACGAGCAGTACTTC,CASSLERGSYEQYF
TRBJ2-2,few,.,TRBV30,TGTGCCTGGAGCGGAGGGCTTGGCACCGGGGAGCTGTTTTTT,CAWSGGLGTGELFF
TRBJ1-5,.,TRBD1,TRBV10-3,TGTGCCATCAGTGGGGGGGACAGGGGGCGCTGGCAGCCCCAGCATTTT,CAISGGDRGRWQPQHF
TRBJ1-2,.,TRBD1,TRBV5-4,TGTGCCAGCAGCTCCCAGGGGGCGGGGGGCTACACCTTC,CASSSQGAGGYTF
TRBJ1-4,.,.,TRBV29-1,TGCAGCGTTGATCGGGGGGAAAAACTGTTTTTT,CSVDRGEKLFF
TRBJ1-1,.,.,TRBV5-1,TGCGCCAGCAGCTCCCGAGCGAACACTGAAGCTTTCTTT,CASSSRANTEAFF
TRBJ2-1,.,.,TRBV21-1,TGTGCCAGCAGACCCAAAGCCCCGGGAGCCTCCTACAATGAGCAGTTCTTC,CASRPKAPGASYNEQFF
TRBJ2-7,.,.,TRBV20-1,TGCAGTGCGTCGACAGGCGTCGAGCAGTACTTC,CSASTGVEQYF
TRBJ2-5,.,TRBD1,TRBV18,TGTGCCAGCTCACGCGGACAGGGTGTGATCGAGACCCAGTACTTC,CASSRGQGVIETQYF
TRBJ2-1,.,TRBD2,TRBV28,TGTGCCAGCAGGAGTCCCAAGAAAAGCGGGGCGACCTACAATGAGCAGTTCTTC,CASRSPKKSGATYNEQFF
TRBJ1-4,.,.,TRBV15,TGTGCCACCAGCAGAGGGACTTTGACTAATGAAAAACTGTTTTTT,CATSRGTLTNEKLFF
TRBJ1-1,few,.,TRBV4-3,TGCGCCAGCAGCCAAGTGAAGAACAGTCGGACTGAAGCTTTCTTT,CASSQVKNSRTEAFF
TRBJ2-1,.,TRBD1,TRBV5-4,TGTGCCAGCAGTTTACTACCGGGACAGGGAGCTGATGAGCAGTTCTTC,CASSLLPGQGADEQFF
TRBJ2-1,.,.,TRBV21-1,TGTGCCACCCCCACAGGGTTTTCCTACAATGAGCAGTTCTTC,CATPTGFSYNEQFF
TRBJ1-1,.,TRBD1,TRBV2,TGTGCCAGCAGTGAATCGGGACAGGCTGAAGCTTTCTTT,CASSESGQAEAFF
TRBJ2-1,.,TRBD2,TRBV4-2,TGTGCCAGCAGCCCTGGGACTAGCCCTTCGCTGATCTTC,CASSPGTSPSLIF
TRBJ2-2,few,.,TRBV12-3/TRBV12-4,TGTGCCAGCAGTTCTAGCACCGGGGAGCTGTTTTTT,CASSSSTGELFF
TRBJ2-4,.,.,TRBV27,TGTGCCAGCAGTCCCCTAGCCAAAAACATTCAGTACTTC,CASSPLAKNIQYF
TRBJ2-1,.,.,TRBV10-3,TGTGCCATCAGTGAACAGGCCAATGAGCAGTTCTTC,CAISEQANEQFF
TRBJ2-1,.,TRBD2,TRBV7-9,TGTGCCAGCAGCATTAGCGGGAACGGCGCCTACAATGAGCAGTTCTTC,CASSISGNGAYNEQFF
TRBJ2-1,.,.,TRBV5-1,TGCGCCAGCAGCTCAGGGTGGGATGAGCAGTTCTTC,CASSSGWDEQFF
TRBJ2-1,.,.,TRBV28,TGTGCCAGCAGCACAACGTTGGCATCCTACAATGAGCAGTTCTTC,CASSTTLASYNEQFF
TRBJ1-1,.,.,TRBV7-2,TGTGCCAGCAGCCCACGGACAGCGGCCGTTGAAGCTTTCTTT,CASSPRTAAVEAFF